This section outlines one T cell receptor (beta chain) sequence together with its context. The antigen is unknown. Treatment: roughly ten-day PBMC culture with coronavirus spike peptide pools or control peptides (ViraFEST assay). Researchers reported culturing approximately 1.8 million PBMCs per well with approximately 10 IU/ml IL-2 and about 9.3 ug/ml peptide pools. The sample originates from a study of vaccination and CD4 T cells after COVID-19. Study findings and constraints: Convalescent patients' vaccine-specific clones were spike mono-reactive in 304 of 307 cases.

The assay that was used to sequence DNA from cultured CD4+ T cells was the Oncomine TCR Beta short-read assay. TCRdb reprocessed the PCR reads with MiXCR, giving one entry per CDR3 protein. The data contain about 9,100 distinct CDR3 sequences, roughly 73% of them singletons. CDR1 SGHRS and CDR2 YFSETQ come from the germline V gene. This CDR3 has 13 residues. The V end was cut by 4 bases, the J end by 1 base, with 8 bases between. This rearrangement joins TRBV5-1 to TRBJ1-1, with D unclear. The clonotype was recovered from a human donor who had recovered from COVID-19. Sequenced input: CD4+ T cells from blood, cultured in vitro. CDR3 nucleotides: TGCGCCAGCAGCACGGAAGGGAACACTGAAGCTTTCTTT. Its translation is CASSTEGNTEAFF.